Following are 18 T cell receptor beta chains from one sample sequenced in a study of T cells in Graves' hyperthyroidism and ophthalmopathy. Amplified TCR beta CDR3 regions came from RNA transcripts. HTBI primers drove first-round RT-PCR of the TCR CDR3. Via MiXCR, TCRdb re-called the multiplex PCR reads, giving one row per CDR3 protein. The table has 730,000 or so distinct CDR3 sequences, around 19% seen once; the top ten hold roughly 17%. The specimen was blood. These TCRs come from a woman between 45 and 65 years old with Graves' hyperthyroidism that later progressed to Graves' ophthalmopathy.

This chain uses TRBV13 with TRBJ2-2; D ambiguous. V dropped 1 base and J dropped 2 bases, with 5 bases sitting between them. The CDR3 is made up of 14 amino acids. The germline CDR1 and CDR2 sequences are PRHDT and FYEKMQ (reference sequence). The CDR3 sequence: CASSLDKNTGELFF. CDR3 DNA: TGTGCCAGCAGCTTAGACAAAAACACCGGGGAGCTGTTTTTT.

The chain employs TRBV6-1 and TRBJ1-3, with TRBD1 as a possible D gene (5 bases). The V end lost 9 bases, the J end lost 4 bases, and 13 bases lay between the germline ends. Germline V gene sequence: CDR1 MNHNS, CDR2 SASEGT. The CDR3 consists of 13 residues. In nucleotides, the CDR3 is TGTGCCAGTAGAAAAGGGGTCGGAAACACCATATATTTT. Its protein is CASRKGVGNTIYF.

This clonotype occurred a few times. The chain uses TRBV6-5 and TRBJ1-1, with D maybe TRBD1 (5 bases). The V end was cut by 2 bases, the J end by 2 bases, with 12 bases between. This CDR3 has 15 amino acids. CDR1 is MNHEY, CDR2 SVGAGI, per germline. CDR3 nucleotides: TGTGCCAGCAGTTACGGGGCCCGAGGAAACACTGAAGCTTTCTTT. Translated: CASSYGARGNTEAFF.

A few counts support this clonotype. This chain links TRBV9 with TRBJ2-7, with a weak D call TRBD2 (6 bases). V lost 3 bases to trimming and J lost 1 base, with 11 bases between them. CDR1 SGDLS and CDR2 YYNGEE come from the germline V gene. The CDR3 spans 14 residues. The DNA of the CDR3 is TGTGCCAGCAGCGCGGCGGGAAGGTCCTACGAGCAGTACTTC. It is translated as CASSAAGRSYEQYF.

Ten or more counts support this clonotype. The chain is built from TRBV20-1 and TRBJ1-2; tentative D call: TRBD1 (6 bases). CDR1 is DFQATT and CDR2 is SNEGSKA in the germline V gene (reference sequence). The CDR3 is 13 amino acids. V shed 3 bases and J shed 4 bases, with 12 bases lying between them. In DNA, the CDR3 is TGCAGTGCTAGCGCAGGGGCAGCCTATGGCTACACCTTC. This sequence encodes CSASAGAAYGYTF.

This clonotype was observed many times. The chain employs TRBV11-2 and TRBJ2-7; 7 positions agree with TRBD1. CDR3 length: 14 amino acids. CDR1 is SGHAT, CDR2 FQNNGV, per germline. Losses at the gene ends were 6 bases for V and 3 bases for J; bases not matched to a gene: 8. CDR3 residues: CASRRPGQSYEQYF. In DNA, the CDR3 is TGTGCCAGCAGGCGTCCGGGACAGAGCTACGAGCAGTACTTC. The full variable domain, rest sourced from reference TRBV11-2 and TRBJ2-7, is EAGVAQSPRYKIIEKRQSVAFWCNPISGHATLYWYQQILGQGPKLLIQFQNNGVVDDSQLPKDRFSAERLKGVDSTLKIQPAKLEDSAVYLCASRRPGQSYEQYFGPGTRLTVT.

The sample holds many counts of this clonotype. The gene calls are TRBV15 and TRBJ2-7, with D perhaps given as TRBD1 or TRBD2 (5 bases each). The ends were cut back, 0 bases at V and 1 base at J, with 13 bases in the middle. The CDR3 is 16 residues long. CDR1 and CDR2 (germline): LNHNV, YYDKDF (reference sequence). CDR3 loop: CATSRDQQGESYEQYF. CDR3 bases: TGTGCCACCAGCAGAGATCAACAAGGGGAGTCCTACGAGCAGTACTTC. Combining the CDR3 with reference TRBV15 and TRBJ2-7 gives the whole variable domain DAMVIQNPRYQVTQFGKPVTLSCSQTLNHNVMYWYQQKSSQAPKLLFHYYDKDFNNEADTPDNFQSRRPNTSFCFLDIRSPGLGDTAMYLCATSRDQQGESYEQYFGPGTRLTVT.

The table lists this clonotype with a few counts. This chain uses TRBV19 with TRBJ1-5; tentative D call: TRBD1 (5 bases). The CDR3 totals 14 residues. The ends were cut back, 8 bases at V and 5 bases at J, with 16 bases in the middle. Germline assignment: CDR1 LNHDA and CDR2 SQIVND (reference sequence). The CDR3 loop reads CASSQGNGDQPQHF. The CDR3 DNA follows: TGTGCCAGTTCGCAGGGAAACGGCGATCAGCCCCAGCATTTT.

This sequence joins TRBV12-3 or TRBV12-4 and TRBJ1-2; D not certain. V dropped 9 bases and J dropped 7 bases, with 9 bases sitting between them. The CDR3 loop spans 10 amino acids. DNA for the CDR3: TGTGCCAGGCCCACGGGTGGCTACACCTTC. Its translation is CARPTGGYTF.

This chain uses TRBV29-1 with TRBJ1-5, with a weak D call TRBD1 (5 bases). The CDR3 contains 11 residues. Germline V gene lookup returns CDR1 SQVTM and CDR2 ANQGSEA. Trimming removed 4 bases from V and 6 bases from J, with 7 bases in between. For the CDR3, the DNA is TGCAGCGTTGGGGACGGTCAGCCCCAGCATTTT. It encodes CSVGDGQPQHF. The full variable domain, in which reference TRBV29-1 and TRBJ1-5 provide the parts outside the CDR3, is SAVISQKPSRDICQRGTSLTIQCQVDSQVTMMFWYRQQPGQSLTLIATANQGSEATYESGFVIDKFPISRPNLTFSTLTVSNMSPEDSSIYLCSVGDGQPQHFGDGTRLSIL.

CDR3 in DNA: TGCGCCAGCAGCCAAGCTTCGGGGCGCGGTGAAAAACTGTTTTTT. The encoded protein is CASSQASGRGEKLFF. V is TRBV4-1 and J is TRBJ1-4; possible D gene TRBD1, 5 bases. Germline values: CDR1 MGHRA, CDR2 YSYEKL. V was pared by 1 base and J by 7 bases, with 13 bases between. This CDR3 comprises 15 residues.

The chain carries TRBV19 and TRBJ1-5, with 7 nucleotides matching TRBD1. The CDR3 is made up of 16 amino acids. The J segment lost 2 bases and the V segment lost 3 bases, leaving 7 bases of the junction unmatched. CDR1 is LNHDA and CDR2 is SQIVND in the germline V gene (reference sequence). The CDR3 here is CASSIQSGQGNQPQHF. CDR3 nucleotides: TGTGCCAGTAGTATCCAAAGCGGACAGGGCAATCAGCCCCAGCATTTT.

This clonotype showed up many times. The chain uses TRBV2 and TRBJ2-7; D is unresolved. This CDR3 spans 12 amino acids. The germline V gene has CDR1 SNHLY and CDR2 FYNNEI. Trimming removed 7 bases from V and 5 bases from J, with 12 bases in between. In nucleotides, the CDR3 is TGTGCCAGCACCCAGAAGGGTCACGAGCAGTACTTC. Encoded protein: CASTQKGHEQYF.

This clonotype was seen only a few times. J is TRBJ1-4 and V is TRBV29-1; possible D gene TRBD1, 5 bases. This CDR3 spans 14 amino acids. CDR1 SQVTM and CDR2 ANQGSEA come from the germline V gene. V shed 3 bases and J shed 3 bases, with 11 bases lying between them. The CDR3 here is CSVEDTTSNEKLFF. CDR3 nucleotides: TGCAGCGTTGAGGACACAACCTCTAATGAAAAACTGTTTTTT.

This rearrangement joins TRBV5-1 to TRBJ2-1, with D possibly TRBD2 on 5 matching bases. Trimming shortened V by 5 bases and J by 5 bases, and 11 bases separated the two germline ends. CDR3 length: 13 amino acids. Germline values: CDR1 SGHRS, CDR2 YFSETQ. In nucleotides, the CDR3 is TGCGCCAGCAGGGACTCCCTCAACAATGAGCAGTTCTTC. Its translation: CASRDSLNNEQFF.

This clonotype was seen only a few times. This chain links TRBV6-2 or TRBV6-3 with TRBJ1-6; D gene uncertain. V gave up 9 bases and J gave up 4 bases, with 25 bases separating them. In germline, CDR1 is MNHEY, CDR2 SVGEGT. The CDR3 sequence is 18 residues long. The CDR3 region is CARTRTTWVTDYNSPLHF. CDR3 nucleotides: TGTGCCAGGACAAGGACGACCTGGGTGACGGATTATAATTCACCCCTCCACTTT.

Details on this clonotype: This may arise from a read error, as a much more abundant clone is one base away. The genes are TRBV2 and TRBJ2-3; 7 bases align to TRBD1. Germline loops: CDR1 SNHLY, CDR2 FYNNEI. This CDR3 region has 14 residues. In DNA, the CDR3 is TGTGCCAGCAGTGAAAGGGGACAGACAGGTACGCAGTATTTT. It codes for CASSERGQTGTQYF.

This clonotype was detected ten times or more. The chain employs TRBV7-9 and TRBJ2-1; 9 nucleotides match TRBD2. Germline assignment: CDR1 SEHNR and CDR2 FQNEAQ (reference sequence). The CDR3 is made up of 18 amino acids. After removal of 5 bases from V and 5 bases from J, the junction contained 16 bases not matched to a gene. The CDR3 sequence: CASSRGAGGPLAHNEQFF. DNA of the CDR3: TGTGCCAGCAGCCGAGGGGCGGGGGGGCCGTTGGCACACAATGAGCAGTTCTTC.